This TCR beta chain was identified in a study of cytomegalovirus exposure and HLA in healthy donors. Whole-study findings and limits: A previous analysis found most TCR beta V segments productive roughly 87% or roughly 30% of the time. The investigators catalogued 164 TCR beta chains as cytomegalovirus-associated.

Unrecorded immune exposures were likely, despite nominal health at sampling. The study ran its PCR with 60 Vbeta and 13 Jbeta primers. This table comes from immunoSEQ multiplex PCR, and its TCRdb copy is limited to in-frame clones, with some not included. This sample has about 38,000 clones, with 66% found just once. Germline CDR1 is SGHRS and CDR2 is YFSETQ. This CDR3 comprises 14 residues. J was trimmed by 5 bases and V by 4 bases; bases with no gene match: 7. In the case of this clone: The antigen is undetermined.

The chain employs TRBV5-1 and TRBJ2-5, with 8 bases lining up with TRBD1. The TCR originated in a man between 50 and 59 years old in good health and CMV-seropositive. Sequencing was carried out using PBMCs. The DNA of the CDR3 is TGCGCCAGCAGCCCCGGACAGGGTTTGGAGACCCAGTACTTC. It is translated as CASSPGQGLETQYF.